Shown below are 21 T cell receptor beta chains from a single sample sequenced in a study of blood T cells in healthy people across ages. It was with a sample-barcoded 5' primer and a J-beta primer mix that a second PCR of roughly 6 to 12 cycles was run. A single record per CDR3 protein comes from TCRdb applying MiXCR to the 5' RACE reads. The sample comprises 1.5 million or so distinct CDR3 sequences, roughly 40% of which are singletons, and roughly 7.9% rests with the top ten. Sequences were obtained from blood. The receptors derive from a woman aged 18-29 years in good health.

The genes are TRBV5-1 and TRBJ1-4; D might be TRBD1 (5 bases). CDR1 and CDR2 from the germline V gene are SGHRS and YFSETQ. Trimming pared 4 bases from V and 4 bases from J, leaving 14 bases between. CDR3 size: 15 residues. CDR3 residues: CASSPSGGYNEKLFF. The CDR3 DNA sequence: TGCGCCAGCAGCCCAAGCGGGGGTTATAATGAAAAACTGTTTTTT.

The chain has TRBV7-9 and TRBJ2-2; D may be TRBD1 (6 bases). The V end lost 5 bases, the J end lost 5 bases, and 15 bases lay between the germline ends. The CDR3 covers 15 residues. CDR1 is SEHNR and CDR2 is FQNEAQ in the germline V gene (reference sequence). The CDR3 sequence is CASSPEGEETGELFF. The CDR3 coding sequence is TGTGCCAGCAGCCCCGAGGGGGAAGAGACCGGGGAGCTGTTTTTT.

This clonotype has more than one count but fewer than ten. The rearrangement links TRBV9 to TRBJ2-3, with 13 positions matching TRBD2. Germline values: CDR1 SGDLS, CDR2 YYNGEE. The CDR3 runs to 17 residues. V trimming: 0 bases; J trimming: 2 bases; junction bases outside the gene matches: 3. CDR3 sequence (DNA): TGTGCCAGCAGCGTAGAGGGGACTAGCGGGGACACAGATACGCAGTATTTT. Amino acid sequence: CASSVEGTSGDTDTQYF.

V usage is TRBV28 and J usage is TRBJ1-2; the D is unclear. The CDR3 spans 13 residues. Germline assignment: CDR1 MDHEN and CDR2 SYDVKM. V shed 3 bases and J shed 4 bases, with 9 bases lying between them. The DNA of the CDR3 is TGTGCCAGCAGTTTTTGGGGAGGCTATGGCTACACCTTC. Protein: CASSFWGGYGYTF.

J is TRBJ2-3 and V is TRBV6-5; possibly TRBD2 for D (5 bases). CDR3 length equals 16 residues. The germline V gene encodes CDR1 MNHEY and CDR2 SVGAGI. V gave up 0 bases and J gave up 0 bases, with 10 bases separating them. The CDR3 reads CASSYSGRTSTDTQYF. The DNA for the CDR3 is TGTGCCAGCAGTTACTCAGGCCGGACTAGCACAGATACGCAGTATTTT.

There are a few counts of this clonotype. V usage is TRBV5-1 and J usage is TRBJ2-3; D possibly corresponds to TRBD1 (5 bases). There are 13 residues in the CDR3. V dropped 1 base and J dropped 6 bases, with 9 bases sitting between them. Per germline, CDR1 SGHRS and CDR2 YFSETQ. Here the CDR3 DNA reads TGCGCCAGCAGCTTGCGACAGTTGGATACGCAGTATTTT. Protein sequence: CASSLRQLDTQYF.

This clonotype appeared a few times. The rearrangement uses TRBV9 and TRBJ2-3, with D unclear. Germline lookup yields CDR1 SGDLS and CDR2 YYNGEE. The CDR3 length is 15 residues. V was clipped by 1 base and J by 5 bases, with 14 bases between them. The CDR3 region has the DNA TGTGCCAGCAGCGTATTTGTAGCTCACCAAGATACGCAGTATTTT. This encodes CASSVFVAHQDTQYF.

The genes are TRBV28 and TRBJ2-5; 7 nucleotides match TRBD1. Trimming took 4 bases from V and 2 from J; bases not matched to a gene: 7. In germline, CDR1 is MDHEN, CDR2 SYDVKM. This CDR3 region has 15 residues. CDR3 protein: CASSSRGQPQETQYF. CDR3 DNA: TGTGCCAGCAGTTCCCGGGGACAGCCACAAGAGACCCAGTACTTC.

Concerning this clonotype itself: A much bigger clone sits one base away, suggesting this may be a read error. The chain combines TRBV27 with TRBJ1-2; D gene ambiguous. The CDR3 extends over 13 amino acids. From germline, CDR1 is MNHEY and CDR2 SMNVEV (reference sequence). CDR3 residues: CARSLLGPYGYTF. In DNA, the CDR3 is TGTGCCAGAAGTTTATTAGGGCCCTATGGCTACACCTTC.

The rearrangement links TRBV7-8 to TRBJ2-5; no clear D. The CDR3 has 15 residues. Germline lookup yields CDR1 SGHVS and CDR2 FQNEAQ. Trimming pared 1 base from V and 1 base from J, leaving 10 bases between. Here the CDR3 DNA reads TGTGCCAGCAGCTTAGTCTTGACAACCCAAGAGACCCAGTACTTC. As protein: CASSLVLTTQETQYF.

This rearrangement joins TRBV20-1 to TRBJ2-5, with D possibly being TRBD2 (6 bases). The germline V gene has CDR1 DFQATT and CDR2 SNEGSKA (reference sequence). The germline V and J ends were trimmed by 6 bases and 2 bases, with 16 bases remaining between them. The CDR3 spans 14 residues. CDR3 sequence reads: CSAPRRAGQETQYF. The CDR3 region has the DNA TGCAGTGCCCCGAGGAGGGCAGGGCAAGAGACCCAGTACTTC.

Of note for this clonotype: A read error may account for a junction end that differs from germline. This rearrangement joins TRBV5-1 to TRBJ2-3, with TRBD2 matching over 11 bases. CDR1 and CDR2 (germline): SGHRS, YFSETQ. The CDR3 loop spans 18 amino acids. The CDR3 sequence: CASRFGTSGPRHTDAQYF. The CDR3, as DNA: TGCGCCAGCAGGTTTGGGACTAGCGGACCACGTCACACAGATGCGCAGTATTTT. The variable domain in full, completed from reference TRBV5-1 and TRBJ2-3, reads KAGVTQTPRYLIKTRGQQVTLSCSPISGHRSVSWYQQTPGQGLQFLFEYFSETQRNKGNFPGRFSGRQFSNSRSEMNVSTLELGDSALYLCASRFGTSGPRHTDAQYFGPGTRLTVL.

The CDR3 is CASLAGRGYTDTQYF. CDR3 nucleotide sequence: TGTGCCAGCTTAGCCGGACGGGGATACACAGATACGCAGTATTTT. The chain recombines TRBV12-3 or TRBV12-4 with TRBJ2-3; D possibly corresponds to TRBD2 (5 bases). There are 15 residues in the CDR3. V lost 8 bases, J lost 2 bases, and 17 bases lay in between.

This clonotype was detected a few times. The gene calls are TRBV6-5 and TRBJ2-5, with 11 bases identical to TRBD2. This CDR3 has 16 amino acids. Looked up from germline, CDR1 is MNHEY and CDR2 is SVGAGI. V dropped 4 bases and J dropped 2; count of bases not matched to a gene: 6. In DNA, the CDR3 is TGTGCCAGCAGTTTACTACGGACTAGCGGGCAAGAGACCCAGTACTTC. This encodes CASSLLRTSGQETQYF.

A few counts support this clonotype. The genes are TRBV2 and TRBJ2-5; 9 bases map to TRBD2. Germline lookup yields CDR1 SNHLY and CDR2 FYNNEI. This CDR3 spans 13 amino acids. The ends lost 11 bases at V and 5 bases at J; junction bases unmatched: 9. The CDR3 sequence is CACRVAGVETQYF. The CDR3 DNA follows: TGTGCCTGCCGAGTAGCGGGAGTGGAGACCCAGTACTTC.

This clonotype was recorded a few times. J is TRBJ2-3 and V is TRBV29-1, with D tentatively TRBD1 or TRBD2 (5 bases each). The CDR3 runs 13 residues. V gave up 4 bases and J gave up 3 bases, with 11 bases separating them. CDR1 is SQVTM and CDR2 is ANQGSEA in the germline V gene. The CDR3 protein is CSVASGTTDTQYF. CDR3 bases: TGCAGCGTTGCCTCAGGGACGACAGATACGCAGTATTTT.

This chain links TRBV27 with TRBJ1-2; D is ambiguous. The germline V gene has CDR1 MNHEY and CDR2 SMNVEV (reference sequence). Trimming cost V 3 bases and J 8 bases, with 13 bases left between them. The CDR3 length is 13 residues. The CDR3 DNA reads TGTGCCAGCAGTTTTAATTTGGGTGGGGGCTACACCTTC. Its translation is CASSFNLGGGYTF.

The chain recombines TRBV20-1 with TRBJ2-1; D possibly corresponds to TRBD2 (6 bases). This CDR3 spans 13 amino acids. The V and J ends lost 5 bases and 4 bases respectively, with 12 bases between them. Germline V lookup: CDR1 DFQATT, CDR2 SNEGSKA (reference sequence). CDR3 sequence reads: CSAGGAAYNEQFF. The CDR3 DNA reads TGCAGTGCTGGAGGGGCAGCATACAATGAGCAGTTCTTC.

V and J are TRBV7-6 and TRBJ1-2; D is uncertain. The CDR3 has 14 amino acids. Germline CDR1 SGHVS, CDR2 FNYEAQ. V lost 1 base and J lost 0, with 6 bases in between. CDR3: CASSLEEANYGYTF. In DNA, the CDR3 is TGTGCCAGCAGCTTAGAAGAGGCTAACTATGGCTACACCTTC.

The chain employs TRBV11-2 and TRBJ2-1; 7 bases line up with TRBD2. The CDR3 extends over 14 amino acids. With V trimmed by 5 bases and J by 3 bases, 4 bases remained unmatched. Germline CDR1 and CDR2: SGHAT and FQNNGV. CDR3: CASSHGGSYNEQFF. CDR3 DNA sequence: TGTGCCAGCAGCCACGGGGGGAGCTACAATGAGCAGTTCTTC.

This clonotype was observed a few times. The genes are TRBV24-1 and TRBJ2-1; a possible D gene is TRBD1 (6 bases). Germline lookup yields CDR1 KGHDR and CDR2 SFDVKD. The CDR3 totals 15 residues. V lost 5 bases and J 0 bases, leaving 10 bases between the germline ends. The CDR3 nucleotides are TGTGCCACCAGTGGGGGGCCGAGCTCCTACAATGAGCAGTTCTTC. Amino acids: CATSGGPSSYNEQFF.